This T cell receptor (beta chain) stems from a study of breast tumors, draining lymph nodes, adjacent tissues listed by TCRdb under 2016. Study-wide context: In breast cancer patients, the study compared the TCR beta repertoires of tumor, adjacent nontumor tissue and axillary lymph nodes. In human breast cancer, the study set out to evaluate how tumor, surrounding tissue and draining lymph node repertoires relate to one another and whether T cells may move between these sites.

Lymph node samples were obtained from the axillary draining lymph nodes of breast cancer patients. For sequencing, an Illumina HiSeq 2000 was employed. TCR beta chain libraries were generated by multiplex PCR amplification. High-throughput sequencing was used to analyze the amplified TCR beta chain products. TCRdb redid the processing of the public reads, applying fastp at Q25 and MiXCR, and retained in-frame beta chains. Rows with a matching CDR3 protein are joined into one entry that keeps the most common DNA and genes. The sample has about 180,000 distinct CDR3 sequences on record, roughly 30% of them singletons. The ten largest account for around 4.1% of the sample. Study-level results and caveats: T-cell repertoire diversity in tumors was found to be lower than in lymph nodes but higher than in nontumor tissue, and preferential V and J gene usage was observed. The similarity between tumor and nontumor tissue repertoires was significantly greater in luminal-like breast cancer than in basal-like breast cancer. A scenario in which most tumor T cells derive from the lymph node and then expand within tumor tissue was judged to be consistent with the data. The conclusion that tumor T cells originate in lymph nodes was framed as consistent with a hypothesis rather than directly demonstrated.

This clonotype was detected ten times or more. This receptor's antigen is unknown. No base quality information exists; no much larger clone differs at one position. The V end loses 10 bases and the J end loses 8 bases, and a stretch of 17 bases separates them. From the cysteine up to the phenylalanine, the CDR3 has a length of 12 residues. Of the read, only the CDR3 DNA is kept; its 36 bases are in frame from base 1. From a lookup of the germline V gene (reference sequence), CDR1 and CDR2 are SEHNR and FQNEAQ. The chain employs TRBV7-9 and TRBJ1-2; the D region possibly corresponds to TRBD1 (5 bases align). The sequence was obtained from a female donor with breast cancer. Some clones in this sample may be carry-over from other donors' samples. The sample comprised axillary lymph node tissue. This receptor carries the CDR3 CAIPGGPGGYTF. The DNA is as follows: TGTGCCATTCCCGGGGGACCTGGGGGCTACACCTTC.